The sequence of this T cell receptor (beta chain) was determined in a study of blood T cell repertoires in COVID-19. Original methodology: Reference gene primer amplification gave nucleated cell count estimates. Sequencing used immunoSEQ multiplex PCR; TCRdb keeps in-frame clones, though not all of them. The V and J calls and the clone size are those of that table, but D and trimming were determined from the DNA. Among roughly 360,000 clones listed, under 85% were seen once. The CDR3 has 18 residues. V lost 4 bases and J lost 2; bases outside the gene matches: 7. Germline assignment: CDR1 SGHVS and CDR2 FNYEAQ.

The sequence came from a woman between 50 and 59 years old who had recovered from COVID-19. The rearrangement uses TRBV7-6 and TRBJ2-1, with 14 bases identical to TRBD2. The sequenced sample consisted of PBMCs or T cells enriched from blood (not recorded which). The DNA for the CDR3 is TGTGCCAGCAGCTCCGGACTAGCGGGAGGTCTTGCCTACAATGAGCAGTTCTTC. This encodes CASSSGLAGGLAYNEQFF.